One sample yielded the 14 T cell receptor beta chains listed below, sequenced in a study of post-analysis software for immune sequencing data. Unique molecular identifiers were carried by the TCR beta cDNA libraries. TCRdb redid the calling of the PCR reads with MiXCR, one entry per CDR3 protein. The sample gives 750,000 to 950,000 distinct CDR3 sequences, about 57% of which show up once; around 4.5% is in the top ten. Their antigens remain unidentified. Study results and caveats: Patients showed TRBV5-6, TRBV5-1 and TRBV20-1 among 4 or 5 TRBV segments more frequent than in controls.

The sequenced sample consisted of blood. The receptor set was obtained from a girl under 18 with multiple sclerosis.

The CDR3 bases are TGTGCCAGCAGCTCCGGGACTAGCGGGAGGGCCAGCACAGATACGCAGTATTTT. Its translation: CASSSGTSGRASTDTQYF. The chain couples TRBV5-6 to TRBJ2-3; 16 bases match TRBD2. The ends lost 3 bases at V and 0 bases at J; junction bases unmatched: 4. This CDR3 region has 18 residues. Germline CDR1 reads SGHDT; CDR2 reads YYEEEE.

V gene TRBV3-1 combines with J gene TRBJ2-1; maybe TRBD2 (6 bases). CDR1 LGHDT and CDR2 YNNKEL come from the germline V gene (reference sequence). V was shortened by 4 bases and J by 10 bases, with 14 bases between the two germline ends. This CDR3 contains 13 residues. DNA of the CDR3: TGTGCCAGCAGCCTAACCACGGGGAGGGAGCAGTTCTTC. This translates into CASSLTTGREQFF.

The rearrangement links TRBV25-1 to TRBJ2-3, with D possibly TRBD1 on 6 matching bases. Germline CDR1 and CDR2: MGHDK and SYGVNS. The CDR3 is 13 residues long. V was pared by 7 bases and J by 4 bases, with 12 bases between. CDR3 nucleotide sequence: TGTGCCAGCAACCCGACAGGACCAGATACGCAGTATTTT. Translation gives CASNPTGPDTQYF.

The chain recombines TRBV5-1 with TRBJ1-1, with unresolved D. The germline gives CDR1 SGHRS, CDR2 YFSETQ. V shed 3 bases and J shed 0 bases, with 9 bases lying between them. The CDR3 consists of 14 residues. The CDR3, as DNA: TGCGCCAGCAGCTGGAGTAATTTGAACACTGAAGCTTTCTTT. Residues: CASSWSNLNTEAFF.

The genes are TRBV9 and TRBJ2-7; 7 bases are shared with TRBD1. Trimming cost V 2 bases and J 3 bases; bases outside gene matches: 5. Per the germline V gene, CDR1 is SGDLS and CDR2 is YYNGEE. The CDR3 length is 14 residues. The CDR3 loop reads CASSVRTGNYEQYF. DNA for the CDR3: TGTGCCAGCAGCGTCAGGACAGGTAACTACGAGCAGTACTTC.

The chain links TRBV20-1 to TRBJ1-2; a weak D match, TRBD1 (5 bases). V was cut by 4 bases and J by 4 bases, with 10 bases left in between. The CDR3 length is 12 residues. Germline loops: CDR1 DFQATT, CDR2 SNEGSKA (reference sequence). Written as DNA, the CDR3 is TGCAGTGCTAAGCAGGGCGGCTATGGCTACACCTTC. This encodes CSAKQGGYGYTF.

This clonotype was counted a few times. The J gene is TRBJ2-5, the V gene TRBV29-1, with D unresolved. Trimming shortened V by 6 bases and J by 5 bases, and 10 bases separated the two germline ends. The CDR3 runs to 11 residues. Per germline, CDR1 SQVTM and CDR2 ANQGSEA. CDR3 sequence reads: CSVALSETQYF. In DNA form, the CDR3 reads TGCAGCGTCGCTCTGTCGGAGACCCAGTACTTC.

The gene calls are TRBV3-1 and TRBJ2-4, with TRBD1 matching over 9 bases. Germline assignment: CDR1 LGHDT and CDR2 YNNKEL (reference sequence). There are 18 residues in the CDR3. Trimming at V came to 3 bases and at J to 0 bases, leaving 9 bases not matched to a gene. CDR3 loop: CASSQGAGTGLAKNIQYF. Here the CDR3 DNA reads TGTGCCAGCAGCCAGGGGGCCGGGACAGGGCTAGCCAAAAACATTCAGTACTTC. The whole variable domain, filled in from reference TRBV3-1 and TRBJ2-4, reads DTAVSQTPKYLVTQMGNDKSIKCEQNLGHDTMYWYKQDSKKFLKIMFSYNNKELIINETVPNRFSPKSPDKAHLNLHINSLELGDSAVYFCASSQGAGTGLAKNIQYFGAGTRLSVL.

The V call is TRBV9, the J call TRBJ2-7, with a possible D match to TRBD1 (6 bases). The CDR3 sequence is 15 residues long. Trimming stripped 0 bases from V and 2 bases from J, with 12 bases between. Germline CDR1 reads SGDLS; CDR2 reads YYNGEE. The CDR3 sequence is CASSVDGRGAYEQYF. The CDR3 region has the DNA TGTGCCAGCAGCGTAGATGGCAGGGGCGCCTACGAGCAGTACTTC.

This chain joins TRBV7-8 and TRBJ2-1; 9 bases are shared with TRBD2. CDR1 SGHVS and CDR2 FQNEAQ come from the germline V gene. V was pared by 7 bases and J by 4 bases, with 17 bases of the junction left unmatched. The CDR3 runs 18 residues. This chain's CDR3 is CASTRRGRGGQKYNEQFF. The CDR3 nucleotides read TGTGCCAGCACCCGACGGGGGCGGGGGGGCCAAAAATACAATGAGCAGTTCTTC. The variable domain in full, with the rest retrieved from reference TRBV7-8 and TRBJ2-1, is GAGVSQSPRYKVAKRGQDVALRCDPISGHVSLFWYQQALGQGPEFLTYFQNEAQLDKSGLPSDRFFAERPEGSVSTLKIQRTQQEDSAVYLCASTRRGRGGQKYNEQFFGPGTRLTVL.

The chain has TRBV29-1 and TRBJ1-1, with D possibly TRBD1 on 6 matching bases. The CDR3 extends over 13 amino acids. CDR1 is SQVTM and CDR2 is ANQGSEA in the germline V gene. CDR3 coding DNA: TGCAGGAGACCGGACAGACTCTACACTGAAGCTTTCTTT. This translates into CRRPDRLYTEAFF. Based on the CDR3 plus reference TRBV29-1 and TRBJ1-1, the full variable domain is SAVISQKPSRDICQRGTSLTIQCQVDSQVTMMFWYRQQPGQSLTLIATANQGSEATYESGFVIDKFPISRPNLTFSTLTVSNMSPEDSSIYLCRRPDRLYTEAFFGQGTRLTVV.

This clonotype was seen just once. This chain uses TRBV20-1 with TRBJ2-1; 12 bases agree with TRBD2. The CDR3 extends over 16 amino acids. With V trimmed by 1 base and J by 5 bases, 6 bases remained unmatched. Germline values: CDR1 DFQATT, CDR2 SNEGSKA (reference sequence). The CDR3 DNA sequence: TGCAGTGCTAGAGGTGGACTAGCGGGATTCGACAATGAGCAGTTCTTC. This sequence encodes CSARGGLAGFDNEQFF.

The rearrangement joins TRBV12-3 or TRBV12-4 to TRBJ1-5, with 7 positions matching TRBD1. V shed 7 bases, J shed 11 bases, and the junction held 5 bases outside the gene matches. This CDR3 has 11 amino acids. CDR3 sequence (DNA): TGTGCCAGCACCTTGGACAGGACCCAGCATTTT. It specifies CASTLDRTQHF.

This clonotype was picked up a small number of times. The V call is TRBV29-1, the J call TRBJ1-2; maybe TRBD1 (5 bases). The CDR3 totals 12 residues. The V gene lost 2 bases and the J gene lost 8 bases, with 12 bases spanning the gap. Germline V gene lookup returns CDR1 SQVTM and CDR2 ANQGSEA. CDR3 coding DNA: TGCAGCGTTGAACTCCAGGGAGGGGGCTACACCTTC. It encodes CSVELQGGGYTF.